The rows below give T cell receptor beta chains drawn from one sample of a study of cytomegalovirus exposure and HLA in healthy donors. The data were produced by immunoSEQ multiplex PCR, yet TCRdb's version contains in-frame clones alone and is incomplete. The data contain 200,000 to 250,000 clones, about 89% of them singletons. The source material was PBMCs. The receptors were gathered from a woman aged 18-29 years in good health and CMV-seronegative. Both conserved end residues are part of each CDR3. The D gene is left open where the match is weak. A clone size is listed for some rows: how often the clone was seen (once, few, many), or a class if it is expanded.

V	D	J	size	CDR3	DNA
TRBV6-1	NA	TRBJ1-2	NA	CASKWQNYGYTF	TGTGCCAGCAAATGGCAGAACTATGGCTACACCTTC
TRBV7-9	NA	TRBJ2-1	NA	CASSLALPLEQFF	TGTGCCAGCAGCTTAGCTCTCCCACTGGAGCAGTTCTTC
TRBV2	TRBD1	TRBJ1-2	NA	CASSGTGGAWSYTF	TGTGCCAGCAGTGGGACAGGGGGCGCGTGGAGCTACACCTTC
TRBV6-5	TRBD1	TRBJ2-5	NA	CASSRDRGETQYF	TGTGCCAGCAGCCGGGACAGGGGGGAGACCCAGTACTTC
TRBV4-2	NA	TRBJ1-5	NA	CASSQEWAGSQPQHF	TGTGCCAGCAGCCAAGAATGGGCCGGGAGTCAGCCCCAGCATTTT
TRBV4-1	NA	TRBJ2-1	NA	CASSQGAGFSYNEQFF	TGCGCCAGCAGCCAAGGGGCGGGGTTCTCCTACAATGAGCAGTTCTTC
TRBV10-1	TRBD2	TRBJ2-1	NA	CATSGDYYNEQFF	TGCGCCACCTCGGGGGACTACTACAATGAGCAGTTCTTC
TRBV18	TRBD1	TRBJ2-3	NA	CASSRGPSTDTQYF	TGTGCCAGCTCCAGGGGGCCTAGCACAGATACGCAGTATTTT
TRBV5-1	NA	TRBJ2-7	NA	CASSLTSTGIYEQYF	TGCGCCAGCAGCTTGACGAGTACAGGGATCTACGAGCAGTACTTC
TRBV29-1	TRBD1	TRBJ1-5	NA	CSVASGTGGNQPQHF	TGCAGCGTTGCCTCCGGGACAGGGGGCAATCAGCCCCAGCATTTT
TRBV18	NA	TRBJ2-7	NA	CASSSFGQPYEQYF	TGTGCCAGCTCATCCTTTGGACAACCCTACGAGCAGTACTTC
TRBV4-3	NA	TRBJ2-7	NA	CASSPGSSPGTYEQYF	TGCGCCAGCAGCCCCGGTTCCTCCCCAGGTACCTACGAGCAGTACTTC
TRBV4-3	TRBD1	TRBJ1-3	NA	CASSQADRRGNTIYF	TGCGCCAGCAGCCAAGCGGACAGGCGGGGAAACACCATATATTTT
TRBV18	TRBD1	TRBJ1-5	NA	CASSPSGDRGQPQHF	TGTGCCAGCTCACCATCCGGGGACAGGGGGCAGCCCCAGCATTTT
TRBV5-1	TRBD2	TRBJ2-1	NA	CASSVRTRPSYNEQFF	TGCGCCAGCAGCGTAAGGACTAGACCCTCCTACAATGAGCAGTTCTTC
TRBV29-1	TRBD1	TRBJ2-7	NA	CSAATRRGLYEQYF	TGCAGCGCTGCCACACGAAGGGGGCTCTACGAGCAGTACTTC
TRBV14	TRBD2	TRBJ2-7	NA	CASSQGLIFSGLAGDYEQYF	TGTGCCAGCAGCCAAGGTCTCATTTTTTCTGGACTAGCGGGAGACTACGAGCAGTACTTC
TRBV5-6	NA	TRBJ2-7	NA	CASSFSGIREQYF	TGTGCCAGCAGCTTCTCCGGGATTAGGGAGCAGTACTTC
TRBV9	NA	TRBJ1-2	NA	CASSVGQAGGYTF	TGTGCCAGCAGCGTAGGTCAGGCGGGTGGCTACACCTTC
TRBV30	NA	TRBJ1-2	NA	CAFTTTRHRENYGYTF	TGTGCCTTCACCACCACTCGACACCGAGAGAACTATGGCTACACCTTC
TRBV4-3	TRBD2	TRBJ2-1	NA	CASSPFGTSGRAAYNEQFF	TGCGCCAGCAGCCCTTTCGGGACTAGCGGGAGGGCAGCCTACAATGAGCAGTTCTTC
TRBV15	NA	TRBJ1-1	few	CATSRDLTGAEAFF	TGTGCCACCAGCAGAGATCTAACGGGTGCTGAAGCTTTCTTT
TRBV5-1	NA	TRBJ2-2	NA	CASSAGQNTGELFF	TGCGCCAGCAGCGCAGGACAGAACACCGGGGAGCTGTTTTTT
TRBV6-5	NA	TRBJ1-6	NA	CASIQSRGSPLHF	TGTGCCAGCATCCAATCCAGGGGTTCACCCCTCCACTTT
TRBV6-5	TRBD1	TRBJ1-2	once	CASSYMGQGAPGYTF	TGTGCCAGCAGTTACATGGGACAGGGGGCGCCGGGCTACACCTTC
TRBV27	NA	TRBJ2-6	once	CASTNLGVSGANGLTF	TGTGCCAGCACGAACTTAGGCGTCTCTGGGGCCAACGGCCTGACTTTC
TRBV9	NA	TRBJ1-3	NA	CASSGGGRSGNTIYF	TGTGCCAGCAGCGGGGGGGGACGGTCTGGAAACACCATATATTTT
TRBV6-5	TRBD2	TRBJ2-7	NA	CASSLVGGYEQYF	TGTGCCAGCAGTCTCGTCGGGGGGTACGAGCAGTACTTC
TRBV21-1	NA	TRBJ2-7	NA	CASSKWGRNLNSYEQYF	TGTGCCAGCAGCAAATGGGGGAGGAACTTGAATTCCTACGAGCAGTACTTC
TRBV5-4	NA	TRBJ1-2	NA	CASSPSAGENYGYTF	TGTGCCAGCAGCCCCTCGGCAGGCGAAAACTATGGCTACACCTTC
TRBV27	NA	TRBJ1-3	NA	CASSLRGSSGNTIYF	TGTGCCAGCAGTTTGCGGGGGAGCTCTGGAAACACCATATATTTT
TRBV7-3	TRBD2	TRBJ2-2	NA	CASSSTSGRGQGGELFF	TGTGCCAGCAGCTCGACTAGCGGGAGGGGACAGGGCGGGGAGCTGTTTTTT
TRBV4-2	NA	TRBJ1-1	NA	CASSRVLQGWDTEAFF	TGTGCCAGCAGCCGGGTTCTACAGGGCTGGGACACTGAAGCTTTCTTT
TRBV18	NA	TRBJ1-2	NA	CASSLDRNYGYTF	TGTGCCAGCTCACTTGACAGAAACTATGGCTACACCTTC
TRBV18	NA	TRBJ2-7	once	CASSPPRINSYEQYF	TGTGCCAGCTCACCACCGCGTATCAATTCCTACGAGCAGTACTTC